Listed below are T cell receptor beta chains from one sample, sequenced in a study of blood T cells in healthy people across ages. TCRdb re-analysed the 5' RACE reads in MiXCR, keeping a single row per CDR3 protein. The sample lists about 930,000 distinct CDR3 sequences; roughly 29% were seen once. The same specimen was also included in a second study, on T cells of mothers and their children.

The sample comprised blood. Source of these receptors: a woman aged 40 to 55 in good health. Both conserved end residues are part of each CDR3. The order of the fields is V gene, CDR3 length, clone size, D gene, J gene, CDR3 protein, CDR3 DNA. D genes are given only for firm matches. Rows give clone size only sometimes, using once, few, many, or a class for an expanded clone.

TRBV5-1	14	NA	NA	TRBJ2-2	CASSFDGGTGELFF	TGCGCCAGCAGCTTCGACGGGGGCACCGGGGAGCTGTTTTTT
TRBV6-5	13	many	NA	TRBJ2-7	CASSPGSRYEQYF	TGTGCCAGCAGCCCAGGATCCCGCTACGAGCAGTACTTC
TRBV28	12	NA	TRBD1	TRBJ1-2	CASSLPTAGGTF	TGTGCCAGCAGTTTACCAACCGCAGGGGGCACCTTC
TRBV5-1	16	NA	TRBD1	TRBJ2-3	CASSLTVGQGTDMQYF	TGCGCCAGCAGCTTAACCGTAGGACAGGGTACGGATATGCAGTATTTT
TRBV5-1	15	few	TRBD1	TRBJ2-5	CASMEGDSLQETQYF	TGCGCCAGCATGGAAGGGGACAGTCTCCAAGAGACCCAGTACTTC
TRBV20-1	15	few	TRBD2	TRBJ2-3	CSAGERGGPRDTQYF	TGCAGTGCTGGCGAGCGGGGGGGCCCAAGAGATACGCAGTATTTT
TRBV15	15	few	NA	TRBJ1-2	CAASRGGKSGGGYTF	TGTGCCGCCAGCAGAGGGGGGAAGAGCGGAGGCGGCTACACCTTC
TRBV11-2	12	NA	TRBD2	TRBJ2-1	CANGGGRSEQFF	TGTGCCAACGGGGGGGGGCGTTCTGAGCAGTTCTTC
TRBV29-1	15	many	TRBD1	TRBJ1-2	CSVVIQGGGPAGYTF	TGCAGCGTCGTTATACAGGGAGGGGGCCCTGCTGGCTACACCTTC
TRBV11-1	22	NA	TRBD1	TRBJ2-3	CASTTSTPGFGTGGLSTDTQYF	TGTGCCAGCACCACCTCTACACCTGGATTCGGGACAGGGGGCCTTAGCACAGATACGCAGTATTTT
TRBV4-3	14	NA	NA	TRBJ2-7	CASSQDHPYYEQYF	TGCGCCAGCAGCCAAGATCATCCCTACTACGAGCAGTACTTC
TRBV9	16	few	TRBD2	TRBJ2-1	CASSVGVAGVNNEQFF	TGTGCCAGCAGCGTAGGGGTAGCGGGGGTAAACAATGAGCAGTTCTTC
TRBV20-1	14	NA	TRBD2	TRBJ2-5	CSASQAGGTKTQYF	TGCAGTGCTTCACAAGCGGGGGGGACGAAGACCCAGTACTTC
TRBV7-9	16	NA	NA	TRBJ1-1	CASSLTAGGHNTEAFF	TGTGCCAGCAGCTTGACCGCTGGGGGGCACAACACTGAGGCTTTCTTT
TRBV4-2	15	many	NA	TRBJ1-5	CASSQESQDGQPQHF	TGTGCCAGCAGCCAAGAAAGTCAGGACGGTCAGCCCCAGCATTTT
TRBV6-2/TRBV6-3	18	NA	NA	TRBJ2-6	CASSSDRGLISGANVLTF	TGTGCCAGCAGTTCAGACAGAGGGCTGATCTCTGGGGCCAACGTCCTGACTTTC
TRBV15	15	few	TRBD2	TRBJ2-1	CATSRDRGVGNEQFF	TGTGCCACCAGCAGAGATCGGGGGGTTGGCAATGAGCAGTTCTTC
TRBV7-2	12	many	NA	TRBJ2-5	CASSPRQGTQYF	TGTGCCAGCAGCCCCCGTCAGGGGACCCAGTACTTC
TRBV12-3/TRBV12-4	16	NA	TRBD1	TRBJ1-5	CASSLGDRGFHQPQHF	TGTGCCAGCAGTTTAGGGGACAGGGGTTTCCATCAGCCCCAGCATTTT
TRBV7-3	16	once	NA	TRBJ2-1	CASSLGGGGAYNEQFF	TGTGCCAGCAGCTTAGGGGGCGGGGGAGCCTACAATGAGCAGTTCTTC
TRBV5-1	11	NA	NA	TRBJ1-1	CASSLPGPAFF	TGCGCCAGCAGCTTGCCAGGGCCAGCTTTCTTT
TRBV27	19	NA	NA	TRBJ1-1	CASSQKRGGTPTMNTEAFF	TGTGCCAGCAGCCAAAAACGCGGTGGGACACCTACAATGAACACTGAAGCTTTCTTT
TRBV7-8	15	many	TRBD1	TRBJ2-5	CASSLQRTGRETQYF	TGTGCCAGCAGCTTACAGAGGACAGGGCGAGAGACCCAGTACTTC
TRBV7-3	13	many	TRBD2	TRBJ2-3	CASSDGLAGTRYF	TGTGCCAGCAGCGACGGACTAGCGGGGACTAGGTATTTT
TRBV9	16	few	TRBD1	TRBJ1-2	CASSAGTAPSNYGYTF	TGTGCCAGCAGCGCCGGGACAGCCCCTTCTAACTATGGCTACACCTTC
TRBV7-2	17	NA	NA	TRBJ1-5	CASSQRPGSGGNQPQHF	TGTGCCAGCAGCCAACGACCCGGGTCCGGGGGCAATCAGCCCCAGCATTTT
TRBV20-1	12	NA	NA	TRBJ2-1	CSAPRRFNEQFF	TGCAGTGCCCCCAGGCGTTTCAATGAGCAGTTCTTC
TRBV2	13	NA	NA	TRBJ1-2	CASSEKLPPSYTF	TGTGCCAGCAGTGAGAAGCTTCCCCCGAGCTACACCTTC
TRBV5-6	15	NA	TRBD2	TRBJ2-3	CASSPGLVGTDTQYF	TGTGCCAGCAGCCCGGGACTAGTAGGAACAGATACGCAGTATTTT
TRBV15	16	NA	NA	TRBJ2-3	CATGRPDLRGTDTQYF	TGTGCCACCGGCAGACCCGATCTCAGGGGCACAGATACGCAGTATTTT
TRBV5-1	14	once	TRBD1	TRBJ2-2	CASKQGASTGELFF	TGCGCCAGCAAACAGGGGGCCTCGACCGGGGAGCTGTTTTTT
TRBV19	14	NA	TRBD1	TRBJ1-1	CASRRQGGYTEAFF	TGTGCCAGTAGAAGACAGGGCGGTTACACTGAAGCTTTCTTT
TRBV7-4	13	NA	NA	TRBJ1-1	CASSLSEGSKAFF	TGTGCCAGCAGCTTATCAGAGGGGTCGAAAGCTTTCTTT
TRBV7-2	15	many	NA	TRBJ1-5	CASSLGGISNQPQHF	TGTGCCAGCAGCTTGGGCGGGATTAGCAATCAGCCCCAGCATTTT
TRBV7-2	12	NA	TRBD1	TRBJ1-1	CASSVTGEEAFF	TGTGCCAGCAGCGTTACAGGGGAGGAAGCTTTCTTT
TRBV20-1	12	NA	NA	TRBJ1-2	CSAGATNLGYTF	TGCAGTGCTGGGGCCACGAACCTTGGCTACACCTTC
TRBV28	14	NA	TRBD1	TRBJ1-1	CASNSGGLNTEAFF	TGTGCCAGCAACTCAGGGGGCCTGAACACTGAAGCTTTCTTT
TRBV6-1	17	NA	TRBD2	TRBJ2-3	CASRGTLGLAGEDTQYF	TGTGCCAGCAGGGGGACCCTAGGACTAGCGGGGGAAGATACGCAGTATTTT
TRBV29-1	13	few	TRBD2	TRBJ2-3	CSAVGGGTDTQYF	TGCAGCGCCGTGGGGGGAGGGACAGATACGCAGTATTTT
TRBV4-2	15	NA	TRBD2	TRBJ2-3	CASSQGTIGTDTQYF	TGTGCCAGCAGCCAGGGGACTATCGGCACAGATACGCAGTATTTT
TRBV12-3/TRBV12-4	13	few	NA	TRBJ1-5	CASSFDRSKPQHF	TGTGCCAGCAGCTTTGACAGGTCGAAGCCCCAGCATTTT
TRBV30	13	NA	NA	TRBJ1-1	CAWSESVNAEAFF	TGTGCCTGGAGTGAGAGCGTGAATGCTGAAGCTTTCTTT
TRBV29-1	16	many	NA	TRBJ2-6	CSVEDGGVSGANVLTF	TGCAGCGTTGAAGATGGTGGGGTCTCTGGGGCCAACGTCCTGACTTTC
TRBV7-2	18	NA	NA	TRBJ2-2	CASSLMALGARTTGELFF	TGTGCCAGCAGCTTGATGGCCCTCGGGGCCCGGACAACCGGGGAGCTGTTTTTT
TRBV9	14	many	NA	TRBJ2-7	CASSVGGSSHEQYF	TGTGCCAGCAGCGTAGGGGGGTCATCCCACGAGCAGTACTTC
TRBV20-1	12	NA	TRBD1	TRBJ1-2	CSASGGNYGYTF	TGCAGTGCATCAGGGGGGAACTATGGCTACACCTTC
TRBV7-2	15	once	TRBD1	TRBJ2-7	CASSQQRTGTYEQYF	TGTGCCAGCAGCCAACAGCGGACAGGGACCTACGAGCAGTACTTC
TRBV11-2	14	many	NA	TRBJ2-5	CASSLYPGPETQYF	TGTGCCAGCAGCTTGTACCCGGGGCCAGAGACCCAGTACTTC
TRBV6-5	15	few	NA	TRBJ1-1	CASSSHRPRVTEAFF	TGTGCCAGCAGCTCACACCGGCCTCGCGTCACTGAAGCTTTCTTT
TRBV27	16	NA	NA	TRBJ2-7	CATRSLGGVVSCEQYF	TGTGCCACCAGATCTTTGGGAGGTGTCGTATCCTGCGAGCAGTACTTC
TRBV29-1	12	NA	NA	TRBJ1-2	CSVGAVTGGYTF	TGCAGCGTGGGCGCGGTTACGGGGGGCTACACCTTC
TRBV29-1	10	NA	NA	TRBJ2-7	CSVGRDNGYF	TGCAGCGTTGGAAGAGATAATGGGTACTTC
TRBV27	13	many	NA	TRBJ2-7	CASSWGGPYEQYF	TGTGCCAGCAGTTGGGGCGGTCCCTACGAGCAGTACTTC
TRBV12-3/TRBV12-4	14	many	TRBD2	TRBJ2-7	CASSLAGQSYEQYF	TGTGCCAGCAGCTTAGCGGGGCAGTCCTACGAGCAGTACTTC
TRBV5-1	14	NA	NA	TRBJ1-2	CASSGESGGYGYTF	TGCGCCAGCAGCGGCGAGTCCGGCGGCTATGGCTACACCTTC
TRBV9	15	NA	NA	TRBJ2-5	CASSATGTLQETQYF	TGTGCCAGCAGCGCAACCGGGACGCTACAAGAGACCCAGTACTTC